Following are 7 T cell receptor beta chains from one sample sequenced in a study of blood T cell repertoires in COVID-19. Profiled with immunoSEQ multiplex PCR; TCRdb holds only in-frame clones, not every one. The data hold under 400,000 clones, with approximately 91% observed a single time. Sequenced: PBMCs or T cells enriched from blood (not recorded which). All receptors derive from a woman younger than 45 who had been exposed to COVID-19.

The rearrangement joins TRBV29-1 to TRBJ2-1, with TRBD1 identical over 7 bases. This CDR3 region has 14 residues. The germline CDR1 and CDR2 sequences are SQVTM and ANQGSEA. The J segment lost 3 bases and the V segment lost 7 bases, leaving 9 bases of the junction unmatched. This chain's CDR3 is CSGGTDHIYNEQFF. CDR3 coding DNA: TGCAGCGGGGGGACAGATCATATCTACAATGAGCAGTTCTTC.

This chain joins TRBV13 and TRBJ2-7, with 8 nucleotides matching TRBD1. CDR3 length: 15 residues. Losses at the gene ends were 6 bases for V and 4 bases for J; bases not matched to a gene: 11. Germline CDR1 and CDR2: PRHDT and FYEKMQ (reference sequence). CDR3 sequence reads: CASRHTGTGSYEQYF. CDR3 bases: TGTGCCAGCAGACATACCGGGACAGGAAGTTACGAGCAGTACTTC.

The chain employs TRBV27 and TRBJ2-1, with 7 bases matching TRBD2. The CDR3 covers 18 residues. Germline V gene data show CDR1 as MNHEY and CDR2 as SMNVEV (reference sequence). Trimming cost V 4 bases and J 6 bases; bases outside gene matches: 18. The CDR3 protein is CASSSRTIASSGLNEQFF. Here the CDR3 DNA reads TGTGCCAGCAGTTCTCGGACGATAGCGTCTAGCGGACTCAATGAGCAGTTCTTC.

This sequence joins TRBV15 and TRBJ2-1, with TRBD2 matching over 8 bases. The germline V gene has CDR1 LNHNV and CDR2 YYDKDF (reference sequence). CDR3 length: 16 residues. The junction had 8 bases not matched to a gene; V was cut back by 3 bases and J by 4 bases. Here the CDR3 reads CATSSKAGDRYNEQFF. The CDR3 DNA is TGTGCCACCAGCAGTAAAGCGGGAGACCGGTACAATGAGCAGTTCTTC.

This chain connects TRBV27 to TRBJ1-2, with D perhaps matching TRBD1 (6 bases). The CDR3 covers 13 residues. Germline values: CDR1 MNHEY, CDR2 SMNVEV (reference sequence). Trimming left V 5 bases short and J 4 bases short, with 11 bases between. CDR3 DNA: TGTGCCAGCAGTCCCAGGACAGCCTATGGCTACACCTTC. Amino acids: CASSPRTAYGYTF.

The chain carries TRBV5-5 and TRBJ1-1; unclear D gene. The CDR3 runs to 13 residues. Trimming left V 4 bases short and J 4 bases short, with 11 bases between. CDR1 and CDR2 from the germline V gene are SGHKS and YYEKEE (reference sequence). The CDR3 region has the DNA TGTGCCAGCAGCCACGACCCGGGCACTGAAGCTTTCTTT. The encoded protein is CASSHDPGTEAFF.

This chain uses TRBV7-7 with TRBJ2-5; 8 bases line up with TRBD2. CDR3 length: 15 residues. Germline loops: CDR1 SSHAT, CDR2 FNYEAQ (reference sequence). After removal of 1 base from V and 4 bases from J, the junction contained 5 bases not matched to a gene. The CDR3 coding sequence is TGTGCCAGCAGCTTAGTCCCCGGGAGGGGAGAGACCCAGTACTTC. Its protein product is CASSLVPGRGETQYF. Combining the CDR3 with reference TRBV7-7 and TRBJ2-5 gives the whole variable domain GAGVSQSPRYKVTKRGQDVTLRCDPISSHATLYWYQQALGQGPEFLTYFNYEAQPDKSGLPSDRFSAERPEGSISTLTIQRTEQRDSAMYRCASSLVPGRGETQYFGPGTRLLVL.